This TCR beta chain was retrieved from a study of shared clonotypes between healthy human individuals (TCRdb year 2020). Study-wide context: Three men and two women, aged 18 to 49 years, made up the cohort. Each donor's leukapheresis produced roughly between roughly 0.85 and 9 billion PBMCs. Different laboratories and diverse techniques were used to prepare libraries and sequence TCR repertoires, to increase sequencing depth and limit assay-specific biases. To estimate repertoire size and how much clonotype sharing occurs between individuals, the study deeply sequenced the blood TCR repertoires of a handful of healthy adults.

The paper as a whole reports these results and caveats: Because the study included only a small number of donors, the genetic and exposure-history diversity represented was limited. Pairwise subsampling led to the expectation that sequencing depth would affect the degree of clonotype sharing among donors. Sampling was restricted to blood, and TCR repertoires in tissues likely differ from the TCR repertoires found in blood.

The CDR3 sequence holds 14 residues, the cysteine and phenylalanine included. Left in the record is the CDR3 DNA by itself, 42 bases read in frame from the first base. Between the V and J ends, shortened by 3 bases and 6 bases respectively, the junction contains 12 bases. The germline V gene provides CDR1 SGHTA and CDR2 FQGNSA. TCR CDR3 regions were amplified from genomic DNA by multiplex PCR using the deep immunoSEQ assay. Genomic DNA extracted from each cell subset was distributed evenly over all wells of several immunoSEQ 96-well plates, and each plate served as one replicate. For unsorted PBMC, 300 ng genomic DNA, equal to around 30,000 T cell genomes, was loaded into each replicate PCR. Genomic DNA from unsorted PBMC was sequenced over ten immunoSEQ deep assay plates. Purified libraries were quantified with a Qubit 3.0 fluorometer, sized on a Bioanalyzer 2100, and re-quantified with the KAPA Library Quantification kit. Each immunoSEQ 96-well plate was sequenced on its own single-read 150-cycle Illumina NextSeq 550 flow cell. As for how the authors treated the data: Because the immunoSEQ output held only junctional sequences and lacked quality scores, the filtering could not match the filtering applied to full-length reads. Sequences were annotated with PyIR, a Python wrapper for IgBLAST v1.9, and V/J genes and CDR3 were assigned using IMGT germline references. Any read was removed if the V/J assignment was weak (E-value above 1e-6), the CDR3 was missing, or the read contained stop codons, out-of-frame junctions, or ambiguous translated residues. A V3J clonotype was defined by an identical inferred V gene, J gene, and CDR3 amino acid sequence. Percentage overlap between repertoires was computed as shared unique clonotypes divided by the size of the smaller repertoire. Repertoire richness was assessed with RTK rarefaction, the Chao1 estimator, and Recon v2.1 estimates of unobserved clonotypes. The clones in this table, taken by TCRdb from immuneACCESS, are in-frame only. Not every clone is retained; where verified, under half of the shortfall comes from an unresolved V gene, and the cause of the rest is unknown. V, J and clone size are taken as reported in that table, and D and trimming were inferred from the DNA itself. The sample contains hundreds of thousands of clones, roughly 72% of them found a single time. The ten largest clones capture 12% of the sample.

Of note for this clone: No antigen is known for it. The sample holds no much larger clone one base away, and base qualities are not on file.

Donors were healthy HIV-negative adults with no recently reported acute infections or vaccinations. All donors were Caucasian adults living in Nashville, Tennessee, USA. In the unsorted samples, tens of millions of PBMCs were counted, and genomic DNA was extracted using the QIAamp DNA Blood Mini kit. Blood was obtained by leukapheresis, after which PBMCs were separated by Ficoll-Histopaque density gradient centrifugation and cryopreserved in liquid nitrogen vapor phase. This sequence originates from a woman between 35 and 50 years old in good health. Some clones in this sample may be carry-over from other donors' samples. What was sequenced was PBMCs. The chain is encoded by TRBV7-2 joined to TRBJ1-5; a tentative D match to TRBD1 spans 5 bases. CDR3 reads: CASSFRGGTQPQHF. The DNA sequence is as follows: TGTGCCAGCAGCTTTCGGGGGGGTACTCAGCCCCAGCATTTT.